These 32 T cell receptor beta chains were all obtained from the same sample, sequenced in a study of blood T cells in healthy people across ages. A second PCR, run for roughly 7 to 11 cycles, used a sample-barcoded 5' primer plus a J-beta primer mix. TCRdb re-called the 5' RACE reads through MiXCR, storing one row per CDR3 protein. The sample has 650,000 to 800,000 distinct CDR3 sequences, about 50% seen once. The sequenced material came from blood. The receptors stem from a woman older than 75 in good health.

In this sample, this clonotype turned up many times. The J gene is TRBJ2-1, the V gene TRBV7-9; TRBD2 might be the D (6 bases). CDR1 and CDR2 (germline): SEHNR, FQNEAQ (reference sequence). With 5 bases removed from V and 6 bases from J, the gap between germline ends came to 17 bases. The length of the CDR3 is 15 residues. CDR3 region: CASSPYGEVRNEQFF. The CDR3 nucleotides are TGTGCCAGCAGCCCCTATGGGGAGGTTCGCAATGAGCAGTTCTTC.

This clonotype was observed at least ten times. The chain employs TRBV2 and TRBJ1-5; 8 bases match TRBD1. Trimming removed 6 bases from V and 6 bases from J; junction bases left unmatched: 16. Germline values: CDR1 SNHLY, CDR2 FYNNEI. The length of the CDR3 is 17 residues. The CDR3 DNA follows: TGTGCCAGCAGCCTGGACAGGGCTGATTTAGATGGTCAGCCCCAGCATTTT. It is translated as CASSLDRADLDGQPQHF.

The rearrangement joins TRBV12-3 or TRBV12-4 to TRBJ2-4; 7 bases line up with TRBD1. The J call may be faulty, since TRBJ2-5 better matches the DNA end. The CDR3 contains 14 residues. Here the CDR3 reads CASSPLTGEETQYF. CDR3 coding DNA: TGTGCCAGCAGCCCTCTAACAGGGGAAGAGACCCAGTACTTC.

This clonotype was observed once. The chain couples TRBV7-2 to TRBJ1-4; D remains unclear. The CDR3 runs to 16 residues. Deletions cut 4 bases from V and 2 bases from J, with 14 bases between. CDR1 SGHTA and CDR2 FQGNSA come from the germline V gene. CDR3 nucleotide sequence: TGTGCCAGCAGCTCCACCCTTGGAGCCACTAATGAAAAACTGTTTTTT. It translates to CASSSTLGATNEKLFF.

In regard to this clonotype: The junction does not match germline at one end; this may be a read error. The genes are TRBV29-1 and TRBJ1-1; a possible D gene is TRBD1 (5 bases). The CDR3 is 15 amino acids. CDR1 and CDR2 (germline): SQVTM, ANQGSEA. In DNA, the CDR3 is TGCAGCGTTTCAGGGCGCTGGGGGTCGAACACTGGAGCTTTCTTT. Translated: CSVSGRWGSNTGAFF.

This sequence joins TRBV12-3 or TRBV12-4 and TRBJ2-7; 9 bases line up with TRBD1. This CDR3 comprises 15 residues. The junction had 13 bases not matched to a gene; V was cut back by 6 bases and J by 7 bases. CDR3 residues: CASSVDPQGAEEQYF. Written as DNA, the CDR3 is TGTGCCAGCAGCGTTGATCCACAGGGGGCGGAAGAGCAGTACTTC.

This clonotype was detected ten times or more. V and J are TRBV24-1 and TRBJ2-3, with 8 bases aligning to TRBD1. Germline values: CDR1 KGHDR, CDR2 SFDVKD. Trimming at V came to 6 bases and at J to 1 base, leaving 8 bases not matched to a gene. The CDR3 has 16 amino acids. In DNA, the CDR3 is TGTGCCACCAGTTGGGCCCCGGGACAGGGCACAGATACGCAGTATTTT. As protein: CATSWAPGQGTDTQYF.

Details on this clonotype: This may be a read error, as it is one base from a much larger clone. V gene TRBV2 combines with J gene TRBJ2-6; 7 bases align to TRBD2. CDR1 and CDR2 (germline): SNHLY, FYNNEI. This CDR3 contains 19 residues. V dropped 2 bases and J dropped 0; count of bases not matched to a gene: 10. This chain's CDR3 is CASSEIGRELLSGANVLTF. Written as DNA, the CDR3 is TGTGCCAGCAGTGAAATCGGGCGGGAGTTACTCTCTGGGGCCAACGTCCTGACTTTC.

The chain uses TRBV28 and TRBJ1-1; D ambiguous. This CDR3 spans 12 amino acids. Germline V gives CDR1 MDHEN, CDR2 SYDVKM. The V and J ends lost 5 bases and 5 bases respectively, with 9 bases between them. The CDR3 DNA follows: TGTGCCAGCAGTCCTCGGGAGACTGAAGCTTTCTTT. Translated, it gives CASSPRETEAFF. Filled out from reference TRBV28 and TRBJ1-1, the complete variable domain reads DVKVTQSSRYLVKRTGEKVFLECVQDMDHENMFWYRQDPGLGLRLIYFSYDVKMKEKGDIPEGYSVSREKKERFSLILESASTNQTSMYLCASSPRETEAFFGQGTRLTVV.

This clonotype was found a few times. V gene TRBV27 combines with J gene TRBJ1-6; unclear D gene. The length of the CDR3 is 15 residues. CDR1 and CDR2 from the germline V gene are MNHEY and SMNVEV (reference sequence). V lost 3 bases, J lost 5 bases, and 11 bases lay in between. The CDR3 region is CASSFGQKNNSPLHF. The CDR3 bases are TGTGCCAGCAGTTTTGGTCAGAAAAATAATTCACCCCTCCACTTT.

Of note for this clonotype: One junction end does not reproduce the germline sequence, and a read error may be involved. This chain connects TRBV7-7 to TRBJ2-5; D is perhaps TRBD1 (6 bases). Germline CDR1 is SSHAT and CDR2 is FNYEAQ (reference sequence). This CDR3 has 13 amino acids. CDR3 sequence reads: CASSLGTRETQYF. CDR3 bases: TGTGCTAGCAGCTTAGGGACAAGGGAGACCCAGTACTTC.

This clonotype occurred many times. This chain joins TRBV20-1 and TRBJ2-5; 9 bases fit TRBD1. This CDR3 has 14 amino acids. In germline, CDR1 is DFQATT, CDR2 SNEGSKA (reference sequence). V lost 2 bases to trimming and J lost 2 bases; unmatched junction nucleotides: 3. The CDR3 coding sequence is TGCAGTGCTAGAACAGGGGGCTCTCAAGAGACCCAGTACTTC. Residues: CSARTGGSQETQYF.

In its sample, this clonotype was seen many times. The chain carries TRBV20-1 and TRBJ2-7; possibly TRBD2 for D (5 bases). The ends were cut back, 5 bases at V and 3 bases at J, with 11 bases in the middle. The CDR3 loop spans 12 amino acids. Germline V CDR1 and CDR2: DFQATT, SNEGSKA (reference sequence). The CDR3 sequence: CSAPRTSYEQYF. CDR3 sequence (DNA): TGCAGTGCTCCGCGCACTAGCTACGAGCAGTACTTC.

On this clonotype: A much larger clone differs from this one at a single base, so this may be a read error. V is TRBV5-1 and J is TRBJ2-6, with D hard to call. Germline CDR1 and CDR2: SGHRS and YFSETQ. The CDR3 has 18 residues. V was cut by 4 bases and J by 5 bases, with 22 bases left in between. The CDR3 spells CASSLYSDPSSWANVLTF. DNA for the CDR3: TGCGCCAGCAGCCTCTACAGTGACCCTTCTTCCTGGGCCAACGTCCTGACTTTC.

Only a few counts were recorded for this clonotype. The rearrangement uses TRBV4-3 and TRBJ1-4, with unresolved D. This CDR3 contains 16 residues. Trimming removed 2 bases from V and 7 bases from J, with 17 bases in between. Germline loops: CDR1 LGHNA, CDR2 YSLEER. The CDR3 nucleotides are TGCGCCAGCAGCCAACAAATTACTACCCTAGGTGAAAAACTGTTTTTT. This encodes CASSQQITTLGEKLFF.

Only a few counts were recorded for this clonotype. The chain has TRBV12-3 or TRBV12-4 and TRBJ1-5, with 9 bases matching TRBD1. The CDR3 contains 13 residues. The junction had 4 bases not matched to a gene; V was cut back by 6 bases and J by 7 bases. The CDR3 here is CASSRDRGQPQHF. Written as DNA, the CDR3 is TGTGCCAGCAGCAGAGACAGGGGGCAGCCCCAGCATTTT.

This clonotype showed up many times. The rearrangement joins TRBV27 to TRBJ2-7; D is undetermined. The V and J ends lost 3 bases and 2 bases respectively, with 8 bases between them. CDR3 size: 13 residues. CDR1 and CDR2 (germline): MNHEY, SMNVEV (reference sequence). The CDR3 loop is CASSLGRAYEQYF. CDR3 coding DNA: TGTGCCAGCAGTTTGGGTCGGGCCTACGAGCAGTACTTC.

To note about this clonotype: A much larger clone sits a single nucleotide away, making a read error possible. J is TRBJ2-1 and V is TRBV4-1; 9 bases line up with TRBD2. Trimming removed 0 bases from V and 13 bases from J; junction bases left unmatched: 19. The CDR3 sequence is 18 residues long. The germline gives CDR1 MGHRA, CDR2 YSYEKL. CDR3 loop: CASSQEQGGLAGLETQFF. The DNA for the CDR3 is TGCGCCAGCAGCCAAGAACAGGGCGGCCTAGCGGGATTAGAGACCCAGTTCTTC.

The CDR3 here is CASSQPGRLSYEQYF. The CDR3 DNA sequence: TGTGCCAGCAGCCAACCCGGACGGCTTTCCTACGAGCAGTACTTC. The rearrangement uses TRBV3-1 and TRBJ2-7, with D unresolved. The CDR3 is 15 amino acids. V lost 2 bases and J 1 base, leaving 12 bases between the germline ends. Looked up from germline, CDR1 is LGHDT and CDR2 is YNNKEL (reference sequence).

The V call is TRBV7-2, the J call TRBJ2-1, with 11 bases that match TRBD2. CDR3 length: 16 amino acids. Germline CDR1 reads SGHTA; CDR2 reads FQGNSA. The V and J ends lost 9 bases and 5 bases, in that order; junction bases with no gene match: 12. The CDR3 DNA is TGTGCCAGTAGCCCCAATAGCGGGAGGGCCAACAATGAGCAGTTCTTC. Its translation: CASSPNSGRANNEQFF.

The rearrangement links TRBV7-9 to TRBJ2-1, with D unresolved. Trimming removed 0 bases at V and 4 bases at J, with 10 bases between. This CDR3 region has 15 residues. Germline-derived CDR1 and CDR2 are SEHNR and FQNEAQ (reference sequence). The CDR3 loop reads CASSLAPSRYNEQFF. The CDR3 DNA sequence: TGTGCCAGCAGCTTAGCCCCCAGTCGATACAATGAGCAGTTCTTC.

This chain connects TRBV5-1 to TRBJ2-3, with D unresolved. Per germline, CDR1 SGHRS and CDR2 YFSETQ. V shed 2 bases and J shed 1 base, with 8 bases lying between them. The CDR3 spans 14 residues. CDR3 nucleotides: TGCGCCAGCAGCTTCCGATCTCGCACAGATACGCAGTATTTT. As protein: CASSFRSRTDTQYF.

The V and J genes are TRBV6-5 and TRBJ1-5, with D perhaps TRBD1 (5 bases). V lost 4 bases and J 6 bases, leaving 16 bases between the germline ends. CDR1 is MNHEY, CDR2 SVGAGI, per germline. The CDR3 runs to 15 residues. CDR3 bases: TGTGCCAGCAGTTTATCTACAGGAGTTGGTCAGCCCCAGCATTTT. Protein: CASSLSTGVGQPQHF.

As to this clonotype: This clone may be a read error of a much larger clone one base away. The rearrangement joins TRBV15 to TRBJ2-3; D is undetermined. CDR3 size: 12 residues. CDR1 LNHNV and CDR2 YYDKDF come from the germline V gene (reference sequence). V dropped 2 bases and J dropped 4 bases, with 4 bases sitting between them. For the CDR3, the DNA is TGTGCCACCAGCAGAAGTCCAGATACGCAGTATTTT. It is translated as CATSRSPDTQYF. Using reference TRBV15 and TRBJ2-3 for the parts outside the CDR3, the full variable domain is DAMVIQNPRYQVTQFGKPVTLSCSQTLNHNVMYWYQQKSSQAPKLLFHYYDKDFNNEADTPDNFQSRRPNTSFCFLDIRSPGLGDTAMYLCATSRSPDTQYFGPGTRLTVL.

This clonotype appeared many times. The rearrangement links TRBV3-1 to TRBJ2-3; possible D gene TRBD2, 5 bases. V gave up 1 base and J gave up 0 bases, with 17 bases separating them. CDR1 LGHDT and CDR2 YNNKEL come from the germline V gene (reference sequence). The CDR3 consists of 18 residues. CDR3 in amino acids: CASSQGLAATASTDTQYF. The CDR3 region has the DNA TGTGCCAGCAGCCAAGGGCTAGCCGCGACCGCAAGCACAGATACGCAGTATTTT.

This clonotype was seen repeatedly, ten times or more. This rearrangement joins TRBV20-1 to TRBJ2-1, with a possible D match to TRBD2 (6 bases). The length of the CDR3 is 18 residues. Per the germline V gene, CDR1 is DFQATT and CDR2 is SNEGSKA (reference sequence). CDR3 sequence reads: CSFRSRALGGGTYNEQFF. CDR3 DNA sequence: TGCAGCTTTCGGAGTCGTGCTTTAGGTGGCGGGACGTACAATGAGCAGTTCTTC.

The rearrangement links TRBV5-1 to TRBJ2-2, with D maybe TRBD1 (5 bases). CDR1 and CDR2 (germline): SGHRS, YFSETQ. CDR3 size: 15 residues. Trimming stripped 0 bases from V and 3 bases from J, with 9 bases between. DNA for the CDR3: TGCGCCAGCAGCTTGGCCCGACAGCACACCGGGGAGCTGTTTTTT. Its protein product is CASSLARQHTGELFF.

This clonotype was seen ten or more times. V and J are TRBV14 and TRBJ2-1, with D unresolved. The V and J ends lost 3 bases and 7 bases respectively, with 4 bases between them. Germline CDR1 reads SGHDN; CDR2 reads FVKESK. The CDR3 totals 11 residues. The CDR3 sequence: CASSHRNEQFF. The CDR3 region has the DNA TGTGCCAGCAGCCATAGGAATGAGCAGTTCTTC.

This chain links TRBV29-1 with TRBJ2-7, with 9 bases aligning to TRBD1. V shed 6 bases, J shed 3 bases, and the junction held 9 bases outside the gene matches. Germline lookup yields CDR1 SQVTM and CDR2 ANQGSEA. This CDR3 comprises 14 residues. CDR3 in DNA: TGCAGCGTCCACAGGACAGGGGCCAACTACGAGCAGTACTTC. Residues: CSVHRTGANYEQYF.

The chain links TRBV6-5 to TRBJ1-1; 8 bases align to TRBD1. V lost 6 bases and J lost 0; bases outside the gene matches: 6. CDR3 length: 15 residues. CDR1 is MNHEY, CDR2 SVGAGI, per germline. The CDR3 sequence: CASRVQGAMNTEAFF. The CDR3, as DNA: TGTGCCAGCAGGGTCCAGGGGGCTATGAACACTGAAGCTTTCTTT.

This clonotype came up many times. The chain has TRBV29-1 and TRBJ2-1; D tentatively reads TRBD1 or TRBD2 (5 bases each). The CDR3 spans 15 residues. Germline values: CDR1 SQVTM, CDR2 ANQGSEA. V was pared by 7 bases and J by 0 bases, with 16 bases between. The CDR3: CSGLGTLSSYNEQFF. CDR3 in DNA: TGCAGCGGGCTTGGGACGTTGAGCTCCTACAATGAGCAGTTCTTC.

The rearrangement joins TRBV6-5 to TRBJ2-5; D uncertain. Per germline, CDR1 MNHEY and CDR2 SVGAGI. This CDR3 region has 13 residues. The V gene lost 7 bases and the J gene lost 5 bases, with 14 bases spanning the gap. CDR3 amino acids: CASTSLFFETQYF. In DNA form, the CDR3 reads TGTGCCAGCACGAGCCTTTTTTTCGAGACCCAGTACTTC.